This TCR beta chain was profiled in a study of blood T cell repertoires in COVID-19. Study details: Material from acute and convalescent COVID-19 was sourced from the United States, Italy and Spain.

This CDR3 spans 13 amino acids. The germline CDR1 and CDR2 sequences are SGHRS and YFSETQ. The ends were cut back, 5 bases at V and 5 bases at J, with 14 bases in the middle. Measured with immunoSEQ multiplex PCR; TCRdb has only the in-frame clones, and not every one. The profile shows approximately 150,000 clones, approximately 87% of them singletons. This TCR came from a man older than 75 with acute or convalescent COVID-19. V and J are TRBV5-1 and TRBJ2-7, with TRBD1 as a possible D gene (6 bases). Sequencing was done on a sample of peripheral blood. The DNA of the CDR3 is TGCGCCAGCAGTAACAACCGACAGGACGAGCAGTACTTC. Protein: CASSNNRQDEQYF.